These 25 T cell receptor beta chains share one sample of origin, sequenced in a study of blood T cell repertoires in COVID-19. The assay was immunoSEQ multiplex PCR, and TCRdb's table has in-frame clones only and misses some. The sample contains approximately 190,000 clones, roughly 80% of which appear only once. The sequenced sample consisted of peripheral blood. These receptors originate from a woman under 40 with acute or convalescent COVID-19.

This chain links TRBV7-2 with TRBJ2-3; no reliable D call. V was cut by 1 base and J by 2 bases, with 19 bases left in between. This CDR3 has 18 amino acids. The germline V gene has CDR1 SGHTA and CDR2 FQGNSA. Here the CDR3 DNA reads TGTGCCAGCAGCTTAGTAATCGGCTCACCAAGACACACAGATACGCAGTATTTT. Translated: CASSLVIGSPRHTDTQYF.

This chain links TRBV30 with TRBJ1-2; D is undetermined. This CDR3 has 11 residues. V dropped 3 bases and J dropped 6 bases, with 8 bases sitting between them. Germline V CDR1 and CDR2: GTSNPN, SVGIG (reference sequence). The CDR3 nucleotides read TGTGCCTGGAGGGAGAGGGATGGCTACACCTTC. Translation: CAWRERDGYTF.

This clone occurred a few times. J is TRBJ1-2 and V is TRBV19, with 7 bases that match TRBD1. Germline CDR1 reads LNHDA; CDR2 reads SQIVND (reference sequence). There are 18 residues in the CDR3. V was clipped by 0 bases and J by 9 bases; unmatched bases: 19. The CDR3 bases are TGTGCCAGTAGTATAGATCCAAATGGCGACAGGGCGATTGGGTGCTACACCTTC. Amino acids: CASSIDPNGDRAIGCYTF.

This chain uses TRBV28 with TRBJ2-3; no definite D call. CDR1 is MDHEN and CDR2 is SYDVKM in the germline V gene. Trimming pared 5 bases from V and 2 bases from J, leaving 5 bases between. This CDR3 contains 12 residues. The CDR3 region has the DNA TGTGCCAGCAGTCCTTACACAGATACGCAGTATTTT. As protein: CASSPYTDTQYF.

This rearrangement joins TRBV3-1 (or the pseudogene TRBV3-2) to TRBJ1-1; D not resolved. The CDR3 is made up of 15 amino acids. V shed 7 bases and J shed 5 bases, with 20 bases lying between them. From germline, CDR1 is LGHDT and CDR2 YNNKEL (reference sequence). CDR3 residues: CASTDNRLVGTEAFF. In DNA, the CDR3 is TGTGCCAGCACCGATAACAGACTAGTTGGGACTGAAGCTTTCTTT.

The CDR3 coding sequence is TGTGCCAGCAGCTTACGCTTCACACAGGGCTCTGGAAACACCATATATTTT. Residues: CASSLRFTQGSGNTIYF. The chain links TRBV7-2 to TRBJ1-3; tentative D call: TRBD1 (6 bases). The CDR3 runs 17 residues. Germline loops: CDR1 SGHTA, CDR2 FQGNSA. Trimming removed 2 bases from V and 0 bases from J, with 14 bases in between. Supplemented by reference TRBV7-2 and TRBJ1-3, the full variable domain reads GAGVSQSPSNKVTEKGKDVELRCDPISGHTALYWYRQSLGQGLEFLIYFQGNSAPDKSGLPSDRFSAERTGGSVSTLTIQRTQQEDSAVYLCASSLRFTQGSGNTIYFGEGSWLTVV.

Notes on this clone: The same CDR3 arises from other DNA sequences in this sample as well. This chain uses TRBV19 with TRBJ2-7, with D possibly matching TRBD2 (5 bases). The V end was cut by 1 base, the J end by 1 base, with 8 bases between. The CDR3 extends over 14 amino acids. Germline lookup yields CDR1 LNHDA and CDR2 SQIVND (reference sequence). The CDR3: CASSIGRGSYEQYF. The CDR3 DNA is TGTGCCAGTAGTATAGGACGGGGTTCCTACGAGCAGTACTTC.

V and J are TRBV5-1 and TRBJ2-5; no clear D gene. The CDR3 consists of 14 residues. The germline V gene encodes CDR1 SGHRS and CDR2 YFSETQ. V shed 0 bases and J shed 1 base, with 7 bases lying between them. The chain's CDR3 is CASSLVSVQETQYF. The CDR3 bases are TGCGCCAGCAGCTTGGTCAGTGTCCAAGAGACCCAGTACTTC.

The chain couples TRBV20-1 to TRBJ2-4; D is perhaps TRBD2 (5 bases). V dropped 3 bases and J dropped 8 bases, with 14 bases sitting between them. Looked up from germline, CDR1 is DFQATT and CDR2 is SNEGSKA (reference sequence). This CDR3 has 13 amino acids. Here the CDR3 reads CSASWTGSDIQYF. The CDR3 DNA follows: TGCAGTGCTAGTTGGACTGGAAGTGACATTCAGTACTTC.

This rearrangement joins TRBV12-3 or TRBV12-4 to TRBJ1-1, with D possibly TRBD1 on 6 matching bases. The CDR3 spans 13 residues. V lost 6 bases and J lost 0, with 8 bases in between. In DNA form, the CDR3 reads TGTGCCAGCAGAGGGGGTTTGAACACTGAAGCTTTCTTT. Its protein is CASRGGLNTEAFF.

The chain is built from TRBV3-1 (or the pseudogene TRBV3-2) and TRBJ2-6; D uncertain. The V end lost 2 bases, the J end lost 0 bases, and 11 bases lay between the germline ends. The CDR3 totals 17 residues. CDR1 and CDR2 from the germline V gene are LGHDT and YNNKEL (reference sequence). CDR3 loop: CASSQIPRYSGANVLTF. CDR3 DNA sequence: TGTGCCAGCAGCCAAATCCCCCGTTACTCTGGGGCCAACGTCCTGACTTTC.

The V gene is TRBV10-3, the J gene TRBJ2-3, with TRBD1 as a possible D gene (5 bases). Germline V gives CDR1 ENHRY, CDR2 SYGVKD. The CDR3 totals 11 residues. Trimming pared 6 bases from V and 14 bases from J, leaving 15 bases between. The CDR3 region has the DNA TGTGCCATCAGGACGATGACAGATACGTATTTT. This codes for CAIRTMTDTYF.

This clone was picked up many times. The chain combines TRBV7-9 with TRBJ1-2; no clear D. Looked up from germline, CDR1 is SEHNR and CDR2 is FQNEAQ (reference sequence). This CDR3 is built from 15 residues. V shed 0 bases and J shed 4 bases, with 12 bases lying between them. The chain's CDR3 is CASSLALPGSYGYTF. In nucleotides, the CDR3 is TGTGCCAGCAGCTTAGCACTTCCGGGGAGCTATGGCTACACCTTC.

The chain carries TRBV2 and TRBJ2-4; the match to TRBD1 covers 9 bases. The CDR3 runs 15 residues. Per the germline V gene, CDR1 is SNHLY and CDR2 is FYNNEI. V trimming: 9 bases; J trimming: 8 bases; junction bases outside the gene matches: 14. Here the CDR3 DNA reads TGTGCCAGAGGAGAACAGGGGGCCGTTTGGGACATTCAGTACTTC. This encodes CARGEQGAVWDIQYF.

Written as DNA, the CDR3 is TGTGCCAGCAGCGGGACAGGGACCCTTTACGAGCAGTACTTC. As protein: CASSGTGTLYEQYF. The chain links TRBV27 to TRBJ2-7; 9 positions agree with TRBD1. CDR1 is MNHEY and CDR2 is SMNVEV in the germline V gene (reference sequence). This CDR3 is 14 amino acids long. V shed 6 bases, J shed 4 bases, and the junction held 7 bases outside the gene matches.

There are a few counts of this clone. This chain joins TRBV18 and TRBJ2-6; TRBD2 aligns across 12 bases. J was trimmed by 2 bases and V by 2 bases; bases with no gene match: 7. This CDR3 has 19 residues. CDR1 is KGHSH and CDR2 is LQKENI in the germline V gene. The CDR3 nucleotides are TGTGCCAGCTCACCATTCCTGACTAGCGGGAGAACTGGGGCCAACGTCCTGACTTTC. This translates into CASSPFLTSGRTGANVLTF.

The chain has TRBV5-1 and TRBJ2-6; D gene unclear. V was shortened by 4 bases and J by 2 bases, with 13 bases between the two germline ends. Germline V gene data show CDR1 as SGHRS and CDR2 as YFSETQ. There are 16 residues in the CDR3. In DNA form, the CDR3 reads TGCGCCAGCAGCGGTACGACAAGCCCTGGGGCCAACGTCCTGACTTTC. It is translated as CASSGTTSPGANVLTF.

This chain joins TRBV13 and TRBJ1-2; TRBD1 might be the D (5 bases). From germline, CDR1 is PRHDT and CDR2 FYEKMQ (reference sequence). The CDR3 is made up of 15 amino acids. Trimming took off 6 bases at V and 8 bases at J, with 22 bases between the two ends. The CDR3 spells CASSQRTSFAGGYTF. The CDR3 bases are TGTGCCAGCAGTCAAAGGACAAGTTTTGCGGGAGGCTACACCTTC.

The chain links TRBV19 to TRBJ1-1; D not resolved. Between the trimmed V and J ends, which lost 1 base and 4 bases, there was a span of 10 bases. This CDR3 comprises 14 residues. In germline, CDR1 is LNHDA, CDR2 SQIVND (reference sequence). DNA of the CDR3: TGTGCCAGTAGTATAGCCCGCGGCAGCACTGAAGCTTTCTTT. Its protein is CASSIARGSTEAFF.

The gene calls are TRBV5-4 and TRBJ1-3, with D unresolved. CDR3 size: 14 residues. The germline V gene has CDR1 SGHNT and CDR2 YYREEE (reference sequence). Trimming took off 0 bases at V and 9 bases at J, with 13 bases between the two ends. The CDR3 protein is CASSLGAEVPTIYF. The CDR3 DNA follows: TGTGCCAGCAGCTTGGGGGCGGAGGTCCCCACCATATATTTT.

This chain uses TRBV6-6 with TRBJ1-2, with 7 bases lining up with TRBD1. Germline V gene lookup returns CDR1 MNHNY and CDR2 SVGAGI (reference sequence). V lost 6 bases, J lost 8 bases, and 6 bases stayed unmatched. The CDR3 runs 12 residues. CDR3 residues: CASSSDREGYTF. Written as DNA, the CDR3 is TGTGCCAGCAGCTCCGACAGGGAAGGCTACACCTTC.

This chain links TRBV3-1 (or the pseudogene TRBV3-2) with TRBJ1-5, with TRBD1 matching 8 bases. Germline V gene sequence: CDR1 LGHDT, CDR2 YNNKEL (reference sequence). The CDR3 is made up of 15 amino acids. V lost 2 bases, J lost 6 bases, and 6 bases stayed unmatched. The CDR3: CASSQTSGGRQPQHF. The DNA for the CDR3 is TGTGCCAGCAGCCAAACTTCAGGGGGCCGTCAGCCCCAGCATTTT.

V usage is TRBV19 and J usage is TRBJ1-2, with D possibly matching TRBD1 (6 bases). From germline, CDR1 is LNHDA and CDR2 SQIVND (reference sequence). The CDR3 is 13 amino acids. Trimming removed 5 bases from V and 4 bases from J, with 11 bases in between. The CDR3 loop is CASSEIGGYGYTF. The CDR3 bases are TGTGCCAGTAGTGAGATAGGGGGCTATGGCTACACCTTC.

The chain joins TRBV3-1 (or the pseudogene TRBV3-2) to TRBJ1-5, with D uncertain. Trimming removed 3 bases at V and 0 bases at J, with 9 bases between. CDR3 length: 15 residues. Germline CDR1 and CDR2: LGHDT and YNNKEL (reference sequence). The CDR3 sequence: CASSHHKNSNQPQHF. The CDR3 nucleotides are TGTGCCAGCAGCCACCACAAGAATAGCAATCAGCCCCAGCATTTT.

The chain employs TRBV7-8 and TRBJ2-3; 10 bases agree with TRBD2. CDR3 length equals 16 residues. Losses at the gene ends were 5 bases for V and 0 bases for J; bases not matched to a gene: 5. Germline loops: CDR1 SGHVS, CDR2 FQNEAQ. The CDR3 reads CASSTLSGRSTDTQYF. The CDR3 nucleotides read TGTGCCAGCAGCACCCTTAGCGGGAGGAGCACAGATACGCAGTATTTT.